A single sample is the source of the 29 T cell receptor beta chains below, sequenced in a study of blood T cells in healthy people across ages. A J-beta primer mix and a sample-barcoded 5' primer were used in a second PCR of roughly 7 to 12 cycles. TCRdb re-called the 5' RACE reads through MiXCR, storing one row per CDR3 protein. The sample yields approximately 1,700,000 distinct CDR3 sequences, more than 35% seen once. Sequencing used blood. These receptors were obtained from a human donor in good health.

Worth noting for this clonotype: At one end the junction does not follow the germline gene, possibly because of a read error. The chain is built from TRBV10-3 and TRBJ1-1; 9 bases fit TRBD1. The CDR3 covers 17 residues. Germline V CDR1 and CDR2: ENHRY, SYGVKD. CDR3 sequence reads: CAVSTSNTQGAGTEAFF. The DNA of the CDR3 is TGTGCCGTCAGCACTTCCAATACACAGGGGGCCGGAACTGAAGCTTTCTTT.

This clonotype appeared a few times. The genes are TRBV4-3 and TRBJ1-2; 10 nucleotides line up with TRBD1. Unmatched junction bases numbered 8, after V lost 1 base and J lost 6 bases. CDR3 length: 16 residues. The germline V gene encodes CDR1 LGHNA and CDR2 YSLEER. This CDR3 is CASSQGPGTGVNGYTF. For the CDR3, the DNA is TGCGCCAGCAGCCAAGGCCCCGGGACAGGGGTAAATGGCTACACCTTC.

The V and J genes are TRBV5-6 and TRBJ2-1; unclear D gene. The CDR3 covers 12 residues. The germline V gene encodes CDR1 SGHDT and CDR2 YYEEEE. The V end lost 0 bases, the J end lost 10 bases, and 8 bases lay between the germline ends. The CDR3 protein is CASSLGLEEQFF. CDR3 coding DNA: TGTGCCAGCAGCTTGGGGTTGGAGGAGCAGTTCTTC. The variable domain in full, completed from reference TRBV5-6 and TRBJ2-1, reads DAGVTQSPTHLIKTRGQQVTLRCSPKSGHDTVSWYQQALGQGPQFIFQYYEEEERQRGNFPDRFSGHQFPNYSSELNVNALLLGDSALYLCASSLGLEEQFFGPGTRLTVL.

The genes are TRBV5-1 and TRBJ2-4; TRBD1 or TRBD2 may be the D gene (5 bases each). Trimming pared 0 bases from V and 6 bases from J, leaving 13 bases between. CDR3 length: 15 residues. Germline V gene lookup returns CDR1 SGHRS and CDR2 YFSETQ. The CDR3 DNA reads TGCGCCAGCAGCTTGGTCCAGGGAGCCCGAAACATTCAGTACTTC. It is translated as CASSLVQGARNIQYF.

This clonotype was seen a handful of times. V is TRBV29-1 and J is TRBJ2-3, with D possibly called TRBD1 or TRBD2 (6 bases each). The CDR3 is made up of 13 amino acids. Germline CDR1 reads SQVTM; CDR2 reads ANQGSEA. Trimming pared 5 bases from V and 4 bases from J, leaving 13 bases between. The DNA of the CDR3 is TGCAGCGTTCTAGGGGGGACCGCAGATACGCAGTATTTT. As protein: CSVLGGTADTQYF.

This clonotype was counted between two and nine times. The CDR3 DNA reads TGCAGCGTTGAGGGAGGACAGCCCGACCACCGTGAAGCTTTCTTT. Translation: CSVEGGQPDHREAFF. V usage is TRBV29-1 and J usage is TRBJ1-1; D possibly corresponds to TRBD1 (6 bases). The CDR3 is 15 residues long. Germline assignment: CDR1 SQVTM and CDR2 ANQGSEA. The V end lost 3 bases, the J end lost 7 bases, and 21 bases lay between the germline ends.

This clonotype showed up just a few times. CDR3: CSVEVLSKDSYGYTF. The CDR3 coding sequence is TGCAGCGTTGAAGTTCTAAGTAAGGACAGCTATGGCTACACCTTC. This chain links TRBV29-1 with TRBJ1-2; D might be TRBD1 (6 bases). Germline CDR1 and CDR2: SQVTM and ANQGSEA. The V end lost 1 base, the J end lost 4 bases, and 16 bases lay between the germline ends. The CDR3 runs 15 residues.

This clonotype was detected only a few times. V gene TRBV29-1 combines with J gene TRBJ1-2; D remains ambiguous. Trimming pared 4 bases from V and 4 bases from J, leaving 13 bases between. CDR3 length: 13 residues. Germline V gene lookup returns CDR1 SQVTM and CDR2 ANQGSEA. Here the CDR3 reads CSVADISIYGYTF. In nucleotides, the CDR3 is TGCAGCGTTGCTGACATCTCCATCTATGGCTACACCTTC.

This clonotype was observed a handful of times. V usage is TRBV7-9 and J usage is TRBJ2-1; D is perhaps TRBD1 (6 bases). The CDR3 has 15 amino acids. Germline V gene lookup returns CDR1 SEHNR and CDR2 FQNEAQ (reference sequence). V dropped 4 bases and J dropped 6 bases, with 16 bases sitting between them. CDR3 amino acids: CASSWRTEKGNEQFF. The CDR3 DNA is TGTGCCAGCAGCTGGCGGACAGAAAAGGGCAATGAGCAGTTCTTC.

This rearrangement joins TRBV24-1 to TRBJ1-5; D perhaps matches TRBD1 (6 bases). V dropped 3 bases and J dropped 1 base, with 12 bases sitting between them. This CDR3 region has 16 residues. Per the germline V gene, CDR1 is KGHDR and CDR2 is SFDVKD. The CDR3 sequence is CATSDRGEGSNQPQHF. The CDR3 DNA follows: TGTGCCACCAGTGATAGGGGGGAAGGGAGCAATCAGCCCCAGCATTTT.

The V and J genes are TRBV6-5 and TRBJ1-5; possible D gene TRBD1, 5 bases. Germline CDR1 and CDR2: MNHEY and SVGAGI. This CDR3 comprises 15 residues. V was cut by 0 bases and J by 4 bases, with 10 bases left in between. Here the CDR3 DNA reads TGTGCCAGCAGTTACTCGATCCCAGGGAATCAGCCCCAGCATTTT. Its protein is CASSYSIPGNQPQHF.

The rearrangement joins TRBV9 to TRBJ2-7; 7 nucleotides align to TRBD2. From germline, CDR1 is SGDLS and CDR2 YYNGEE. The CDR3 contains 14 residues. V lost 0 bases, J lost 4 bases, and 4 bases stayed unmatched. CDR3 bases: TGTGCCAGCAGCGTAGCTAGCGGCTCATACGAGCAGTACTTC. This sequence encodes CASSVASGSYEQYF.

This chain joins TRBV24-1 and TRBJ2-1; 15 bases map to TRBD2. This CDR3 is built from 16 residues. J gave up 7 bases and V 2 bases, and 2 bases lay outside the gene matches. Germline CDR1 and CDR2: KGHDR and SFDVKD. The CDR3 coding sequence is TGTGCCACCAGTGATTGGACTAGCGGGGGGGCGAATGAGCAGTTCTTC. Translated, it gives CATSDWTSGGANEQFF.

The chain employs TRBV20-1 and TRBJ2-5; D remains unclear. The J call could be wrong; TRBJ2-1 is a better fit for the DNA end. There are 14 residues in the CDR3. The V gene's germline CDR1 is DFQATT and CDR2 SNEGSKA (reference sequence). CDR3 amino acids: CSAREGQTQETQFF. For the CDR3, the DNA is TGCAGTGCTAGAGAGGGTCAGACCCAAGAGACCCAGTTCTTC.

The rearrangement links TRBV4-3 to TRBJ1-5; D uncertain. The CDR3 covers 15 residues. The V gene lost 0 bases and the J gene lost 2 bases, with 8 bases spanning the gap. CDR1 and CDR2 (germline): LGHNA, YSLEER. Written as DNA, the CDR3 is TGCGCCAGCAGCCAAGAATTTCTGGGCAATCAGCCCCAGCATTTT. Its translation: CASSQEFLGNQPQHF.

The V and J genes are TRBV11-3 and TRBJ1-6; the D is unclear. V lost 7 bases and J lost 10, with 14 bases in between. The germline gives CDR1 SGHNT, CDR2 YENEEA. The CDR3 totals 13 residues. CDR3 bases: TGTGCCAGCACCATGGCGGGTCTATCACCCCTCCACTTT. Translation: CASTMAGLSPLHF. Full variable domain (rest looked up from reference TRBV11-3 and TRBJ1-6): EAGVVQSPRYKIIEKKQPVAFWCNPISGHNTLYWYLQNLGQGPELLIRYENEEAVDDSQLPKDRFSAERLKGVDSTLKIQPAELGDSAVYLCASTMAGLSPLHFGNGTRLTVT.

The gene calls are TRBV20-1 and TRBJ2-5, with 10 nucleotides matching TRBD2. Germline V gene data show CDR1 as DFQATT and CDR2 as SNEGSKA (reference sequence). The CDR3 sequence is 15 residues long. J gave up 4 bases and V 4 bases, and 9 bases lay outside the gene matches. The CDR3 nucleotides read TGCAGTGCTACTATACTAGCGGGGATAGGAGAGACCCAGTACTTC. It encodes CSATILAGIGETQYF.

The chain joins TRBV12-3 or TRBV12-4 to TRBJ2-5; maybe TRBD1 (5 bases). The V end lost 7 bases, the J end lost 5 bases, and 14 bases lay between the germline ends. The length of the CDR3 is 13 residues. The CDR3 sequence is CASTWGRVETQYF. The CDR3 region has the DNA TGTGCCAGCACGTGGGGCAGGGTGGAGACCCAGTACTTC.

Notes on this clonotype: Relative to the germline gene, one junction end is altered; a read error may explain this. The V gene is TRBV15, the J gene TRBJ2-2; 7 nucleotides align to TRBD1. Germline values: CDR1 LNHNV, CDR2 YYDKDF (reference sequence). This CDR3 contains 14 residues. The CDR3 DNA reads as TGTGCCATCAGCAGAGACAGGGTATACGGGGAGCTGTTTTTT. This encodes CAISRDRVYGELFF. The full variable domain, rest sourced from reference TRBV15 and TRBJ2-2, is DAMVIQNPRYQVTQFGKPVTLSCSQTLNHNVMYWYQQKSSQAPKLLFHYYDKDFNNEADTPDNFQSRRPNTSFCFLDIRSPGLGDTAMYLCAISRDRVYGELFFGEGSRLTVL.

This clonotype was counted between two and nine times. This chain joins TRBV6-2 or TRBV6-3 and TRBJ2-5; D perhaps matches TRBD1 (5 bases). V dropped 8 bases and J dropped 7 bases, with 17 bases sitting between them. The CDR3 has 13 residues. Germline values: CDR1 MNHEY, CDR2 SVGEGT. The CDR3 protein is CASAPAGSGTQYF. The CDR3 DNA reads TGTGCCAGCGCCCCGGCAGGGTCGGGGACCCAGTACTTC.

The chain combines TRBV6-5 with TRBJ2-4; a possible D gene is TRBD1 (5 bases). The J call is uncertain, as TRBJ2-5 better fits the DNA end. This CDR3 is 13 amino acids long. Germline assignment: CDR1 MNHEY and CDR2 SVGAGI. The CDR3 region has the DNA TGTGCCAGCAAGCTCAGACAGAGAGAGACCCAGTACTTC. This translates into CASKLRQRETQYF.

The rearrangement uses TRBV20-1 and TRBJ2-3, with 8 bases fitting TRBD1. The CDR3 sequence is 19 residues long. Unmatched junction bases numbered 18, after V lost 4 bases and J lost 0 bases. Germline CDR1 reads DFQATT; CDR2 reads SNEGSKA (reference sequence). As DNA, the CDR3 is TGCAGTGCTACCAACCCCCAGGGGGCGACCCACTTTAGCACAGATACGCAGTATTTT. Protein product: CSATNPQGATHFSTDTQYF.

This clonotype came up a few times. V and J are TRBV6-1 and TRBJ2-6; 7 nucleotides match TRBD1. Looked up from germline, CDR1 is MNHNS and CDR2 is SASEGT. V gave up 1 base and J gave up 0 bases; unmatched junction bases: 9. The CDR3 loop spans 19 amino acids. The DNA of the CDR3 is TGTGCCAGCAGTGAAGAAGGTCAGGACAGGCTCTCTGGGGCCAACGTCCTGACTTTC. Its protein product is CASSEEGQDRLSGANVLTF.

This clonotype was observed once. The rearrangement joins TRBV5-1 to TRBJ1-5, with D maybe TRBD1 (5 bases). This CDR3 is built from 19 residues. Germline CDR1 SGHRS, CDR2 YFSETQ. V was shortened by 0 bases and J by 1 base, with 20 bases between the two germline ends. CDR3: CASSLARGDAGPSNQPQHF. Written as DNA, the CDR3 is TGCGCCAGCAGCTTGGCCCGGGGGGATGCAGGTCCGAGCAATCAGCCCCAGCATTTT.

This clonotype was counted between two and nine times. This sequence joins TRBV12-3 or TRBV12-4 and TRBJ2-7; no definite D call. The CDR3 has 11 residues. Trimming shortened V by 5 bases and J by 7 bases, and 9 bases separated the two germline ends. CDR3 coding DNA: TGTGCCAGCAGTCCTAACGGTGAGCAGTACTTC. This translates into CASSPNGEQYF.

CDR3 DNA: TGCGCCAGCAGCTTAGAGACTAGCTGGGATGGGCAGTTCTTC. It specifies CASSLETSWDGQFF. This sequence joins TRBV5-1 and TRBJ2-1; 7 bases align to TRBD2. V gave up 2 bases and J gave up 12 bases; unmatched junction bases: 11. The CDR3 extends over 14 amino acids. Germline values: CDR1 SGHRS, CDR2 YFSETQ. Full variable domain (outside the CDR3, taken from reference TRBV5-1 and TRBJ2-1): KAGVTQTPRYLIKTRGQQVTLSCSPISGHRSVSWYQQTPGQGLQFLFEYFSETQRNKGNFPGRFSGRQFSNSRSEMNVSTLELGDSALYLCASSLETSWDGQFFGPGTRLTVL.

The chain employs TRBV24-1 and TRBJ2-1, with TRBD2 as a possible D gene (6 bases). Per the germline V gene, CDR1 is KGHDR and CDR2 is SFDVKD. The V end was cut by 1 base, the J end by 7 bases, with 19 bases between. The CDR3 has 17 residues. CDR3 region: CATSDFYGAAGLNEQFF. The CDR3, as DNA: TGTGCCACCAGTGATTTCTACGGAGCTGCGGGATTGAATGAGCAGTTCTTC.

The chain links TRBV20-1 to TRBJ2-5; the D call may be TRBD1 or TRBD2 (6 bases each). There are 16 residues in the CDR3. CDR1 is DFQATT, CDR2 SNEGSKA, per germline (reference sequence). Trimming stripped 3 bases from V and 4 bases from J, with 21 bases between. The CDR3 region is CSARGAGGPFPETQYF. The CDR3 nucleotides read TGCAGTGCTAGGGGAGCTGGGGGGCCTTTCCCAGAGACCCAGTACTTC.

V and J are TRBV7-8 and TRBJ2-5; possible D gene TRBD2, 7 bases. This CDR3 has 15 residues. Germline V CDR1 and CDR2: SGHVS, FQNEAQ. The V and J ends lost 5 bases and 4 bases respectively, with 17 bases between them. CDR3 in DNA: TGTGCCAGCAGCCAAACCCACAGGGAGGGAGAGACCCAGTACTTC. Translation gives CASSQTHREGETQYF.